This T cell receptor (beta chain) was identified in a study of T-cell reconstitution after alpha-beta-depleted transplantation in children listed by TCRdb under 2016. About the investigation overall: Using TCR repertoire profiling, the study followed T-cell immune reconstitution in a quantitative way in children after TCRalphabeta/CD19-depleted allogeneic hematopoietic cell transplantation. General findings and caveats noted by the study authors: Over subsequent months, a decline in hyperexpanded clone frequencies was noted, and after one year, T-cell counts and TCRbeta diversity were mostly ascribed to newly produced T cells. The high TCRbeta diversity at day 60 in some patients was ascribed to recipient T cells and intrathymic progenitors that had survived conditioning. About two months after transplant, the apparently early recovery of alphabetaT-cell counts reportedly depended on just several hundred clones that had expanded rapidly and came from non-depleted graft cells.

Library method: PCR. Instrument used: Illumina HiSeq 2500. To normalize quantification of the TCRbeta repertoire, the TCR libraries were built with molecular barcoding that relied on unique molecular identifiers. TCRdb took the public reads, trimmed them with fastp at Q25, ran MiXCR for clone calling and kept in-frame beta chains. Entries are consolidated by CDR3 protein sequence, retaining the most common genes and DNA. Counted in this sample were fewer than 550,000 distinct CDR3 sequences; over 10% of them appeared once. The biggest ten clones account for 13% to 15% of the sample. The sample's treatment or condition label, in plain terms: allogeneic hematopoietic cell transplantation with graft depleted of TCRalphabeta T cells and CD19 B cells. TCRalphabeta/CD19-depleted allogeneic hematopoietic cell grafts were given to the transplant recipients, all of whom were children. Based on the germline V gene, the CDR1 and CDR2 sequences are SQVTM and ANQGSEA. V lost 6 bases and J lost 0 bases, and the count of bases not matched to a germline gene is 9. Its CDR3 holds 15 amino acids, cysteine through phenylalanine. Of the read, only the CDR3 DNA is kept; its 45 bases are in frame from base 1.

This clonotype came up many times. No antigen is known for it. It has no much larger one-base neighbor in the sample; base qualities were not kept. Sequencing was performed on PBMCs, mostly from graft donor cells, taken 180 days after TCRalphabeta/CD19-depleted stem cell transplant. This chain joins TRBV29-1 to TRBJ2-3, with 7 bases in between that match TRBD2. This receptor was taken from a female patient aged 2-10 years who had a stem cell transplant for aplastic anemia, so the T cells may come from the graft donor. The CDR3 is CSVRLNSGSTDTQYF. The DNA sequence is given as TGCAGCGTGCGGCTCAATAGCGGGAGCACAGATACGCAGTATTTT.